This record looks at one TCR beta chain sequence and its context. The antigen is undetermined. This sample was included in a study of OX40 agonist ivuxolimab in advanced cancers. Looking at the study overall: Patient treatment consisted of intravenous ivuxolimab administration every 2 weeks at 0.01 to 10 mg/kg.

Clones were read by immunoSEQ multiplex PCR, and TCRdb kept only the in-frame ones, dropping some. The sample lists over 95,000 clones; roughly nine tenths were seen once. The study, taken as a whole, reports: CD4+ and CD8+ blood T cells expanded clonally by week 6 at 0.1 to 3.0 mg/kg.

The TCR was taken from an adult with an advanced solid tumor such as melanoma, head and neck, liver or kidney cancer. The material was CD4+ or CD8+ T cells sorted from blood, obtained in a trial of the OX40 agonist ivuxolimab.

The CDR3 reads CASYRHNGELFF. CDR3 in DNA: TGCGCCAGCTATAGACACAACGGGGAGCTGTTTTTT. This chain links TRBV5-1 with TRBJ2-2; D unclear. The V end was cut by 7 bases, the J end by 7 bases, with 11 bases between. The CDR3 runs 12 residues. Germline-derived CDR1 and CDR2 are SGHRS and YFSETQ.